This TCR beta chain was recovered during a study of Graves' ophthalmopathy and Graves' hyperthyroidism. The CDR3 is 14 residues long. CDR1 is SGHTA and CDR2 is FQGNSA in the germline V gene. V was pared by 5 bases and J by 7 bases, with 17 bases between. This clonotype was seen once. What it binds is not known. Scientists amplified the TCR beta CDR3 regions from RNA transcripts. RT-PCR in the first round used HTBI primers; a second-round multiplex PCR followed. TCRdb analysed the multiplex PCR reads with MiXCR anew, one entry per CDR3 protein. The table lists 660,000 or so distinct CDR3 sequences, roughly 39% of them singletons. Study outcomes and limitations: The 13-signature model separated ophthalmopathy from stable hyperthyroidism at around 88% sensitivity and almost 83% specificity.

The chain combines TRBV7-2 with TRBJ1-2; TRBD1 might be the D (5 bases). The sequence was collected from an adult man with Graves' ophthalmopathy. Sequencing used peripheral blood. CDR3 residues: CASSQTGVIGGYTF. The CDR3 DNA reads as TGTGCCAGCAGCCAGACGGGGGTTATTGGTGGCTACACCTTC.